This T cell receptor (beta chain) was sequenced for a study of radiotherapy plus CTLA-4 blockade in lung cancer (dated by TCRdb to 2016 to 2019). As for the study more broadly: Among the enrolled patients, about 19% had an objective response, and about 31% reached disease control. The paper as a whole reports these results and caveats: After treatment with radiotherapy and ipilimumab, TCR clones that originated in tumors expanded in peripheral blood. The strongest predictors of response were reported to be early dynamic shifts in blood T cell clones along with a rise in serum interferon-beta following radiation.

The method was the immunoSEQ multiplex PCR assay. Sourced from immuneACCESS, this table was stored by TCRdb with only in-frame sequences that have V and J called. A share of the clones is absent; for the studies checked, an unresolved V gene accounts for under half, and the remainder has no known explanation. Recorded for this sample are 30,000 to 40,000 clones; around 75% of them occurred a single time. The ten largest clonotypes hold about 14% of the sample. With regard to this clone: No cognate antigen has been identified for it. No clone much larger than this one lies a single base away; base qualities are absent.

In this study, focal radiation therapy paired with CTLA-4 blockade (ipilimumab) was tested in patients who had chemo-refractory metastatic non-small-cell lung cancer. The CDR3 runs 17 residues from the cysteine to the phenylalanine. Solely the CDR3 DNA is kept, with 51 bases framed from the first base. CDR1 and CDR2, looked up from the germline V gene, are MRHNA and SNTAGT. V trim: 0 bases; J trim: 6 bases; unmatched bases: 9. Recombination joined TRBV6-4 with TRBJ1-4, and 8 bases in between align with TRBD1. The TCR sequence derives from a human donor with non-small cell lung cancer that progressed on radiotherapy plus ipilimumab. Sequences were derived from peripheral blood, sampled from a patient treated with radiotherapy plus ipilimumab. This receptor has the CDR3 CASSDSVREQGDEKLFF. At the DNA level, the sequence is TGTGCCAGCAGTGACTCTGTACGGGAACAGGGGGATGAAAAACTGTTTTTT.